The T cell receptor (beta chain) described here comes from a study of blood T cells in healthy people across ages. The CDR3 has 12 residues. V lost 8 bases and J lost 3, with 9 bases in between. Per-sample yields of isolated PBMCs were at least 6 million. The use of a sample-barcoded 5' primer and a J-beta primer mix characterized a second PCR of about 7 to 12 cycles. From the 5' RACE reads, TCRdb called clonotypes with MiXCR, one entry per CDR3 protein. This sample yields 850,000 to 1,100,000 distinct CDR3 sequences, of which roughly two fifths are seen a single time; about an eighth belongs to the top ten.

The receptor was isolated from a man aged 18 to 30 in good health. Sequenced input: blood. The genes are TRBV12-3 or TRBV12-4 and TRBJ2-3; no firm D call. Here the CDR3 reads CASGGMTDTQYF. The CDR3 nucleotides are TGTGCCAGCGGTGGGATGACAGATACGCAGTATTTT.